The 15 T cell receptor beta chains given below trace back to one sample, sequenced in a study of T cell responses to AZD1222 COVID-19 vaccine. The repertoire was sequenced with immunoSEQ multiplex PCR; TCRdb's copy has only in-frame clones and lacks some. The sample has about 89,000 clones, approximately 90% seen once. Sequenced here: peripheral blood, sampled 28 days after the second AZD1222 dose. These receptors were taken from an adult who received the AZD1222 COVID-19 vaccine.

CDR3 bases: TGTGCCAGCTTTTACAATGAGCAGTTCTTC. Translated: CASFYNEQFF. J is TRBJ2-1 and V is TRBV28; D not resolved. CDR3 length equals 10 residues. V gave up 8 bases and J gave up 4 bases, with 3 bases separating them. Germline CDR1 reads MDHEN; CDR2 reads SYDVKM.

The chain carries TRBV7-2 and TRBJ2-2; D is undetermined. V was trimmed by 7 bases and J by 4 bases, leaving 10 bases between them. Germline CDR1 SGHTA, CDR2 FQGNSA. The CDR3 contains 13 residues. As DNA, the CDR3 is TGTGCCAGCACCCTAGTTTTCACCGGGGAGCTGTTTTTT. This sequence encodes CASTLVFTGELFF.

The CDR3 here is CASSITGNYGYTF. The CDR3 DNA follows: TGTGCCAGCAGCATCACAGGGAACTATGGCTACACCTTC. The chain combines TRBV7-2 with TRBJ1-2; a possible D gene is TRBD1 (6 bases). This CDR3 has 13 residues. V shed 5 bases and J shed 2 bases, with 9 bases lying between them. CDR1 is SGHTA, CDR2 FQGNSA, per germline. The variable domain in full, with the rest retrieved from reference TRBV7-2 and TRBJ1-2, is GAGVSQSPSNKVTEKGKDVELRCDPISGHTALYWYRQSLGQGLEFLIYFQGNSAPDKSGLPSDRFSAERTGGSVSTLTIQRTQQEDSAVYLCASSITGNYGYTFGSGTRLTVV.

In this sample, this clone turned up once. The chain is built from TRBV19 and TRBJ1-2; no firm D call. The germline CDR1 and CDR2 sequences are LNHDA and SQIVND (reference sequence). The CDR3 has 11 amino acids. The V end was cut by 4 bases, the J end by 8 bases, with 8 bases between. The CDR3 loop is CASSTPLGYTF. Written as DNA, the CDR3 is TGTGCCAGTAGTACCCCCCTGGGCTACACCTTC.

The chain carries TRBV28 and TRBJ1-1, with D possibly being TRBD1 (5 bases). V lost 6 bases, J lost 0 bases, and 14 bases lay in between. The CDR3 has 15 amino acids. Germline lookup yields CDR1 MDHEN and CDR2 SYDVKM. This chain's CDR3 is CASRPPGGLNTEAFF. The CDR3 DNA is TGTGCCAGCAGGCCGCCGGGGGGATTGAACACTGAAGCTTTCTTT.

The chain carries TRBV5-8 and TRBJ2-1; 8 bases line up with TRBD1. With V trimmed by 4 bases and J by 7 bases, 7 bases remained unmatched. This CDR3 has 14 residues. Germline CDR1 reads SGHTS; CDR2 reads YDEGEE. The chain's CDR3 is CASSIGQGRNEQFF. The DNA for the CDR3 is TGTGCCAGCAGCATCGGACAGGGAAGGAATGAGCAGTTCTTC.

The CDR3: CASSGDREYQPQHF. The CDR3 DNA sequence: TGTGCCAGCAGCGGGGACAGGGAATATCAGCCCCAGCATTTT. The V call is TRBV2, the J call TRBJ1-5, with TRBD1 matching over 9 bases. This CDR3 region has 14 residues. V was pared by 6 bases and J by 5 bases, with 5 bases of the junction left unmatched. The V gene's germline CDR1 is SNHLY and CDR2 FYNNEI.

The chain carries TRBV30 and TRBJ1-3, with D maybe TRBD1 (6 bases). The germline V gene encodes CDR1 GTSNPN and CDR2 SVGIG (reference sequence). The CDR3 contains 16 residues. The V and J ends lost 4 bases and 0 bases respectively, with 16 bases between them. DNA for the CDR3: TGTGCCTGGAAAACAGGGAGGATAATCTCTGGAAACACCATATATTTT. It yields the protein CAWKTGRIISGNTIYF.

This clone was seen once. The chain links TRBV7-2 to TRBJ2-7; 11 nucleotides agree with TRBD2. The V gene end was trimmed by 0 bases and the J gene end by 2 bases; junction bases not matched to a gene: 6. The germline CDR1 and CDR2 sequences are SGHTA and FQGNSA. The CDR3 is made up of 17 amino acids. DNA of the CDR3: TGTGCCAGCAGCTTAGCGGCCGGTAGCGGGAGGGCCTACGAGCAGTACTTC. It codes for CASSLAAGSGRAYEQYF.

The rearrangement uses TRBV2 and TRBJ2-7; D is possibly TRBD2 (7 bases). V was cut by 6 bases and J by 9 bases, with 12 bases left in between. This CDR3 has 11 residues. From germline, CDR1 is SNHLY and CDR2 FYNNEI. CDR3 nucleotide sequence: TGTGCCAGCAGACAGGGAGGGGTGCAGTACTTC. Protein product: CASRQGGVQYF.

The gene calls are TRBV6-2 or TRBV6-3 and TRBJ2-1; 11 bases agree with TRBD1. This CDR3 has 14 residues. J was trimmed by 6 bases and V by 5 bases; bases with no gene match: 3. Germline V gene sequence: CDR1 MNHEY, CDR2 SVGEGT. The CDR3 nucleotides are TGTGCCAGCAGTCCCGGGACAGGGGGCAATGAGCAGTTCTTC. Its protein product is CASSPGTGGNEQFF.

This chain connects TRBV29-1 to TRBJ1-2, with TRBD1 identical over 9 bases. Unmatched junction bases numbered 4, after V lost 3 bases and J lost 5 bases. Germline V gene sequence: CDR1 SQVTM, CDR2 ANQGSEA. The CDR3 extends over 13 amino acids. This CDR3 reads CSVDAGTGYGYTF. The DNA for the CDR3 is TGCAGCGTTGACGCAGGGACAGGGTATGGCTACACCTTC.

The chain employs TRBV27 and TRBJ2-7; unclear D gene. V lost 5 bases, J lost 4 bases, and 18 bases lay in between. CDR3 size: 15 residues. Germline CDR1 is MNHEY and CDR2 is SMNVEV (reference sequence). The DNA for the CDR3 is TGTGCCAGCAGTCCCCGGACCGAACATAGGTACGAGCAGTACTTC. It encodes CASSPRTEHRYEQYF.

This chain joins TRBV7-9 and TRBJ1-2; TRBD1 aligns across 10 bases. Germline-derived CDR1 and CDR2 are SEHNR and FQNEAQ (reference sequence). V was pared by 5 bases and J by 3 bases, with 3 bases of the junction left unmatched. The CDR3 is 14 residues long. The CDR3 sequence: CASSPGTGDYGYTF. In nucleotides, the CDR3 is TGTGCCAGCAGCCCCGGGACAGGGGACTATGGCTACACCTTC.

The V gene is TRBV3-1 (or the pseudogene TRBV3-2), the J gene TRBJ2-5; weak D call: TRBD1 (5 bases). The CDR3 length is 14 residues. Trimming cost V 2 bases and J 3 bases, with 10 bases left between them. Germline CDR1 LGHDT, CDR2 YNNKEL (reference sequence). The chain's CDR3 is CASSQYQGEETQYF. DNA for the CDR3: TGTGCCAGCAGCCAATACCAGGGCGAAGAGACCCAGTACTTC.